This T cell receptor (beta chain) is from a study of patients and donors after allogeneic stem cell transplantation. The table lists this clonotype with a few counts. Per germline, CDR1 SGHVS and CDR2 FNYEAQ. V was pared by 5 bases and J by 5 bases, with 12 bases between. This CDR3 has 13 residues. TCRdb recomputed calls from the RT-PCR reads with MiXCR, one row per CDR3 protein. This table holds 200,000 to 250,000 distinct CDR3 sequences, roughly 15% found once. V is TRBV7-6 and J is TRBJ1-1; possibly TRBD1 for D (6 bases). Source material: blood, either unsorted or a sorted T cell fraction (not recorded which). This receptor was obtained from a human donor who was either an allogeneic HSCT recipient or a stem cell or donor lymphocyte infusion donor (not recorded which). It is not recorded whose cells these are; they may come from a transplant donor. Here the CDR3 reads CASSIQQGTEAFF. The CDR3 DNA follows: TGTGCCAGCAGCATACAACAGGGTACTGAAGCTTTCTTT.